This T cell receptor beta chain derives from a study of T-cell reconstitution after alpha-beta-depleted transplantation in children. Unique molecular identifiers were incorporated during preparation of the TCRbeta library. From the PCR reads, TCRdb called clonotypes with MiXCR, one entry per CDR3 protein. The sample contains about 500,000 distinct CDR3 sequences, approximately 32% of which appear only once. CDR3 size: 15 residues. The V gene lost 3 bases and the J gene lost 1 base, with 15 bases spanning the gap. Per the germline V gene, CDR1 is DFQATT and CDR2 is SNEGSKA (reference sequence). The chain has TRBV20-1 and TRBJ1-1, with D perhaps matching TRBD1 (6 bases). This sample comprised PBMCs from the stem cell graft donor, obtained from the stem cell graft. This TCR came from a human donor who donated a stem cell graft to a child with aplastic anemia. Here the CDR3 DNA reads TGCAGTGCTAGGCTATTCGGACAGACGAACACTGAAGCTTTCTTT. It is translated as CSARLFGQTNTEAFF.